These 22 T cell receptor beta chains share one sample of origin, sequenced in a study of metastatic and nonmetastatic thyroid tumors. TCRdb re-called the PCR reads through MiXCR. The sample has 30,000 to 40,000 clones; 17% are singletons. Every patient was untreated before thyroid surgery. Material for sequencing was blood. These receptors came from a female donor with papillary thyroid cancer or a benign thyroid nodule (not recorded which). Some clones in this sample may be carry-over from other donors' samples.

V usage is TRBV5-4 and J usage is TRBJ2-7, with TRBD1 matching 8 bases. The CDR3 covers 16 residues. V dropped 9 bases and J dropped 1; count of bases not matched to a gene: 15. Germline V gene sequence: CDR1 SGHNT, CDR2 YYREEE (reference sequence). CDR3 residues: CAISLAGTGISYEQYF. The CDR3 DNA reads TGTGCCATTAGCTTGGCCGGGACAGGTATATCCTACGAGCAGTACTTC.

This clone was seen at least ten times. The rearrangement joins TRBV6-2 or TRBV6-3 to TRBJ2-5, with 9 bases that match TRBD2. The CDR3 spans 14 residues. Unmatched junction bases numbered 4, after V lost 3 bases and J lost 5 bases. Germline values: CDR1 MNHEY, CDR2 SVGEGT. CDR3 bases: TGTGCCAGCAGTTATCGGACTAGCGAGGAGACCCAGTACTTC. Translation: CASSYRTSEETQYF.

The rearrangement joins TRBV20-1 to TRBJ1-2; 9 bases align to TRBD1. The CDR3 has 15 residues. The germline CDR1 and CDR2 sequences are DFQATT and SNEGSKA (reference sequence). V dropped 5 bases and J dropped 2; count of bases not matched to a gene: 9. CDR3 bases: TGCAGTGCTCATCCCCCACAGGGGGCGAACTATGGCTACACCTTC. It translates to CSAHPPQGANYGYTF.

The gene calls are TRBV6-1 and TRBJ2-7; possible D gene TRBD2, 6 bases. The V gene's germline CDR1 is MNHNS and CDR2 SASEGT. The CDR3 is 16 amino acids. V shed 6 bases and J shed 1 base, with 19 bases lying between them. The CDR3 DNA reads TGTGCCAGCAGCGGCAGGGCTAGCGTGAGGTCCTACGAGCAGTACTTC. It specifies CASSGRASVRSYEQYF.

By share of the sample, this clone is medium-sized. CDR3: CASRGMRERYEEQYF. The CDR3 DNA is TGTGCCAGCAGGGGGATGCGGGAGCGTTACGAGGAGCAGTACTTC. The chain combines TRBV28 with TRBJ2-7; 7 nucleotides align to TRBD2. Germline CDR1 and CDR2: MDHEN and SYDVKM. V was clipped by 6 bases and J by 7 bases; unmatched bases: 15. CDR3 length: 15 amino acids.

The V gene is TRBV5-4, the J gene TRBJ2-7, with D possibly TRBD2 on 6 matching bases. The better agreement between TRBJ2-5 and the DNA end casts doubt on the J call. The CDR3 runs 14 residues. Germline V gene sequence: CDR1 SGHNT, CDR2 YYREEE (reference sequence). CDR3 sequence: CASRSSVSTETQYF. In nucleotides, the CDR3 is TGTGCCAGCAGGTCTAGCGTGAGTACGGAGACCCAGTACTTC.

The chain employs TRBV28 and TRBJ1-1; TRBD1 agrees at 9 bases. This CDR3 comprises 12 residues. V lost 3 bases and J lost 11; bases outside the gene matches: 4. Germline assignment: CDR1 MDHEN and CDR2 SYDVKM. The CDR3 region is CASSFQDRGAFF. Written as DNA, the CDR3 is TGTGCCAGCAGTTTCCAGGACAGGGGCGCTTTCTTT.

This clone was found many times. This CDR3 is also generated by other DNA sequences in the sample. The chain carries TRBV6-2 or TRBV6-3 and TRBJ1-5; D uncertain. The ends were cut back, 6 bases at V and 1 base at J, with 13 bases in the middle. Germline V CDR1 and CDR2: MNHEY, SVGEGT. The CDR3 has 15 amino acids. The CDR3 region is CASRSATGSNQPQHF. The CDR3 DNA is TGTGCCAGCAGATCCGCTACGGGGAGCAATCAGCCCCAGCATTTT.

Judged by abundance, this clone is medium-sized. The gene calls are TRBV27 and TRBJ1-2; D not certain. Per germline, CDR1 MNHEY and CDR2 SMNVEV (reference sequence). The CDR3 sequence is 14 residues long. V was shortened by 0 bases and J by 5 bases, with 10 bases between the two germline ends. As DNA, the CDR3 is TGTGCCAGCAGTTTATCCGCACTGACATATGGCTACACCTTC. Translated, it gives CASSLSALTYGYTF.

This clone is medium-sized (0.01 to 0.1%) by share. This CDR3 reads CASSEQGSYEQYF. The CDR3 bases are TGTGCCAGCAGTGAACAGGGTTCCTACGAGCAGTACTTC. The rearrangement joins TRBV6-1 to TRBJ2-7; tentatively, D is TRBD1 (5 bases). Deletions cut 2 bases from V and 1 base from J, with 6 bases between. The CDR3 totals 13 residues. The germline gives CDR1 MNHNS, CDR2 SASEGT.

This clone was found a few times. For the CDR3, the DNA is TGTGCCAGCAGCAAATCCGGGACGGCTAACACCGGGGAGCTGTTTTTT. It translates to CASSKSGTANTGELFF. The chain combines TRBV27 with TRBJ2-2, with D perhaps assigned TRBD1 or TRBD2 (5 bases each). With 6 bases removed from V and 2 bases from J, the gap between germline ends came to 16 bases. The CDR3 is 16 amino acids. Germline V gives CDR1 MNHEY, CDR2 SMNVEV (reference sequence).

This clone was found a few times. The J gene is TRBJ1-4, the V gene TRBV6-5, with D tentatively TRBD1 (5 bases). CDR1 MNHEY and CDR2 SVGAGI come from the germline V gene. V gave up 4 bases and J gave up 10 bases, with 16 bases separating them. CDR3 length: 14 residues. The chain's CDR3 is CASSSGPRLGKLFF. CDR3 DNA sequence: TGTGCCAGCAGTTCGGGACCGCGTTTGGGAAAACTGTTTTTT.

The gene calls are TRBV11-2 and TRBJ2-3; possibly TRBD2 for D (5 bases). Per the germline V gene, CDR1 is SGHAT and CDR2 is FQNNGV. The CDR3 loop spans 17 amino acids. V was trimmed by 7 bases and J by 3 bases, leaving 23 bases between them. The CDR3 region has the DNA TGTGCCAGCATCCCGGCGAGGTTAGGCCCGGGGACAGATACGCAGTATTTT. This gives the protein CASIPARLGPGTDTQYF.

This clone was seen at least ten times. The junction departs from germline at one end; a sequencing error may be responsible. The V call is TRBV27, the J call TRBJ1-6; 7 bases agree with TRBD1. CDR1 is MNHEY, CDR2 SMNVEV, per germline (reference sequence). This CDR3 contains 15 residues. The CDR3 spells CANSPGTVYNSPLHF. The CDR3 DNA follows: TGTGCCAACAGTCCCGGGACAGTCTATAATTCACCCCTCCACTTT.

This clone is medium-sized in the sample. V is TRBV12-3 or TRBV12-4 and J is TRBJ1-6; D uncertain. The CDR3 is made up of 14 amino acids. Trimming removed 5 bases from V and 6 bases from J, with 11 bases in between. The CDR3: CASSGRAGNSPLHF. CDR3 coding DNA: TGTGCCAGCAGTGGAAGGGCTGGTAATTCACCCCTCCACTTT.

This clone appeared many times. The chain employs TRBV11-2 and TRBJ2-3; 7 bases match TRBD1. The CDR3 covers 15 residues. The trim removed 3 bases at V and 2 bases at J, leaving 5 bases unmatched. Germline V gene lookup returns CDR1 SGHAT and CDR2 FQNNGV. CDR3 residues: CASSLDRSNTDTQYF. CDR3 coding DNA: TGTGCCAGCAGCTTGGACAGGTCAAACACAGATACGCAGTATTTT. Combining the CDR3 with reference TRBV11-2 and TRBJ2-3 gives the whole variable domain EAGVAQSPRYKIIEKRQSVAFWCNPISGHATLYWYQQILGQGPKLLIQFQNNGVVDDSQLPKDRFSAERLKGVDSTLKIQPAKLEDSAVYLCASSLDRSNTDTQYFGPGTRLTVL.

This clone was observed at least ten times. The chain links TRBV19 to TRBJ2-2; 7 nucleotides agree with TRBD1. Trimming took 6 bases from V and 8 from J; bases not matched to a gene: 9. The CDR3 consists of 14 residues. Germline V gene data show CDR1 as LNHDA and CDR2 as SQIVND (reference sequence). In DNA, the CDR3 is TGTGCCAGTAGGTTTAACAGGGGCGCGGGGGAGCTGTTTTTT. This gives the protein CASRFNRGAGELFF.

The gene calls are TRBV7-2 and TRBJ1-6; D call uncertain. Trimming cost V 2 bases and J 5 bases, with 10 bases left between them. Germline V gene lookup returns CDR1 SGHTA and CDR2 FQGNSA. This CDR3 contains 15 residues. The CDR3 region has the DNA TGTGCCAGCAGCTTACAGAGTGATAATAATTCACCCCTCCACTTT. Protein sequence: CASSLQSDNNSPLHF.

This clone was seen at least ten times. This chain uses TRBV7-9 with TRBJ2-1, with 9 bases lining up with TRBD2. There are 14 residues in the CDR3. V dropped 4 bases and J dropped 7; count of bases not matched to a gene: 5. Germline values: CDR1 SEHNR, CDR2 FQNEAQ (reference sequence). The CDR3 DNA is TGTGCCAGCAGCTGGGGTAGCGGGAGTAATGAGCAGTTCTTC. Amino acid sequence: CASSWGSGSNEQFF.

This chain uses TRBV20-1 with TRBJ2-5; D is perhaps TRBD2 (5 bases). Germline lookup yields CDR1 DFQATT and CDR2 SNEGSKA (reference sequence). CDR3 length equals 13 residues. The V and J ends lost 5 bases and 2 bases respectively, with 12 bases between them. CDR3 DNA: TGCAGTGCTGACAACGGGGAGCAAGAGACCCAGTACTTC. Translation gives CSADNGEQETQYF.

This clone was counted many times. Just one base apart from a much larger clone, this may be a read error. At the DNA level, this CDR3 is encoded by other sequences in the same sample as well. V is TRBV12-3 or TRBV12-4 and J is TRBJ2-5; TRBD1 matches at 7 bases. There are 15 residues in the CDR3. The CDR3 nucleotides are TGTGCCAGCAGTTTCCAGGGGGTTAGGCAAGAGACCCAGTGCTTC. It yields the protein CASSFQGVRQETQCF.

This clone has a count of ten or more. The DNA of the CDR3 is TGTGCCTGGAGTGCTAGCGGGAGCTATGAGCAGTTCTTC. It codes for CAWSASGSYEQFF. The V and J genes are TRBV30 and TRBJ2-1, with 10 bases aligning to TRBD2. The CDR3 is 13 residues long. The trim removed 1 base at V and 8 bases at J, leaving 2 bases unmatched. From germline, CDR1 is GTSNPN and CDR2 SVGIG (reference sequence).